What follows are 10 T cell receptor beta chains derived from one specimen sequenced in a study of OX40 agonist ivuxolimab in advanced cancers. Data came from immunoSEQ multiplex PCR; TCRdb stores just in-frame clones and leaves some out. The sample shows under 25,000 clones, more than 65% of them seen only once. The material was CD4+ or CD8+ T cells sorted from blood, obtained in a trial of the OX40 agonist ivuxolimab. Receptor source: an adult with an advanced solid tumor such as melanoma, head and neck, liver or kidney cancer.

This clone was seen only a few times. CDR3 loop: CAWGRGDTEAFF. The DNA of the CDR3 is TGTGCCTGGGGGCGGGGGGACACTGAAGCTTTCTTT. The V and J genes are TRBV30 and TRBJ1-1; D may be TRBD1 (5 bases). The CDR3 is made up of 12 amino acids. Germline CDR1 and CDR2: GTSNPN and SVGIG (reference sequence). V was pared by 5 bases and J by 3 bases, with 10 bases between.

This sequence joins TRBV4-1 and TRBJ2-5; D call uncertain. V was trimmed by 3 bases and J by 7 bases, leaving 9 bases between them. The CDR3 has 12 amino acids. From germline, CDR1 is MGHRA and CDR2 YSYEKL. CDR3 sequence: CASSHSLGTQYF. The CDR3 DNA follows: TGCGCCAGCAGCCACTCATTAGGGACCCAGTACTTC.

Concerning this clone itself: Mismatch with germline at one junction end may stem from a read error. J is TRBJ2-2 and V is TRBV7-7; D may match TRBD1 or TRBD2 (5 bases each). This CDR3 spans 16 amino acids. CDR1 is SSHAT and CDR2 is FNYEAQ in the germline V gene (reference sequence). Here the CDR3 reads CASSPGPRRDTGELFF. As DNA, the CDR3 is TGTGCTAGCAGCCCAGGGCCCCGTCGGGATACCGGGGAGCTGTTTTTT.

The V and J genes are TRBV5-6 and TRBJ2-7; no definite D call. CDR1 and CDR2 (germline): SGHDT, YYEEEE. CDR3 length: 13 residues. The V end was cut by 2 bases, the J end by 4 bases, with 10 bases between. CDR3 sequence (DNA): TGTGCCAGCAGCTTTATAACTTCTTACGAGCAGTACTTC. This translates into CASSFITSYEQYF.

V is TRBV6-1 and J is TRBJ2-2, with 7 bases aligning to TRBD1. J lost 1 base, V lost 6 bases, and 2 bases had no gene match. Germline V CDR1 and CDR2: MNHNS, SASEGT. This CDR3 comprises 14 residues. The CDR3 loop reads CASSGTENTGELFF. DNA of the CDR3: TGTGCCAGCAGCGGGACAGAGAACACCGGGGAGCTGTTTTTT.

This chain connects TRBV9 to TRBJ2-1, with a weak D call TRBD2 (6 bases). V dropped 0 bases and J dropped 3 bases, with 13 bases sitting between them. Germline CDR1 SGDLS, CDR2 YYNGEE. This CDR3 is built from 16 residues. DNA of the CDR3: TGTGCCAGCAGCGTAGATCAGGGAGGAGGCTACAATGAGCAGTTCTTC. The encoded protein is CASSVDQGGGYNEQFF.

The CDR3 nucleotides read TGCGCCAGCAGCCTTGTAGGTGGCAGGGGGCCGTCTGAGCAGTACTTC. Protein: CASSLVGGRGPSEQYF. The rearrangement joins TRBV4-1 to TRBJ2-7; 8 positions match TRBD1. CDR1 and CDR2 from the germline V gene are MGHRA and YSYEKL. J lost 7 bases, V lost 4 bases, and 15 bases had no gene match. The CDR3 totals 16 residues.

The genes are TRBV27 and TRBJ2-3; D gene uncertain. CDR1 is MNHEY and CDR2 is SMNVEV in the germline V gene (reference sequence). Trimming removed 3 bases at V and 3 bases at J, with 10 bases between. The CDR3 covers 14 residues. CDR3 region: CASSFKGWTDTQYF. Written as DNA, the CDR3 is TGTGCCAGCAGTTTCAAGGGTTGGACAGATACGCAGTATTTT.

The J gene is TRBJ2-3, the V gene TRBV7-9; no definite D call. V was clipped by 4 bases and J by 0 bases, with 11 bases between them. CDR1 SEHNR and CDR2 FQNEAQ come from the germline V gene (reference sequence). The CDR3 has 15 residues. Here the CDR3 DNA reads TGTGCCAGCAGCTATTACGACTCAAGCACAGATACGCAGTATTTT. Translated, it gives CASSYYDSSTDTQYF.

The chain combines TRBV7-8 with TRBJ2-3; a weak D match, TRBD2 (6 bases). The CDR3 spans 14 residues. Trimming removed 5 bases from V and 2 bases from J, with 11 bases in between. CDR1 is SGHVS, CDR2 FQNEAQ, per germline. The CDR3 loop is CASSQGLSTDTQYF. The CDR3 DNA is TGTGCCAGCAGCCAAGGACTATCCACAGATACGCAGTATTTT. Full variable domain (outside the CDR3, taken from reference TRBV7-8 and TRBJ2-3): GAGVSQSPRYKVAKRGQDVALRCDPISGHVSLFWYQQALGQGPEFLTYFQNEAQLDKSGLPSDRFFAERPEGSVSTLKIQRTQQEDSAVYLCASSQGLSTDTQYFGPGTRLTVL.